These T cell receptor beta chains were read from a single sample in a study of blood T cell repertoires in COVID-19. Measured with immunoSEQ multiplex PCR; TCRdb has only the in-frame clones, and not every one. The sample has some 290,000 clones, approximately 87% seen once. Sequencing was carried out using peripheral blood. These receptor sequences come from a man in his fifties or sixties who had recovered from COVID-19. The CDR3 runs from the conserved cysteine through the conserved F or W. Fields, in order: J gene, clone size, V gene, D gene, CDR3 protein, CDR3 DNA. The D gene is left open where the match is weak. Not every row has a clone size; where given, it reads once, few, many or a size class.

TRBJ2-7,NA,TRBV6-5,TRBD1,CASSYLTGDEQYF,TGTGCCAGCAGTTACCTAACAGGGGACGAGCAGTACTTC
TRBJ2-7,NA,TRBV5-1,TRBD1,CASSSSGGSSREQYF,TGCGCCAGCAGCTCGTCAGGGGGATCTTCGCGGGAGCAGTACTTC
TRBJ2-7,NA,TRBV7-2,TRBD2,CASSLSGVVYEQYF,TGTGCCAGCAGCTTAAGCGGGGTAGTCTACGAGCAGTACTTC
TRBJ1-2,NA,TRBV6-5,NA,CASSYLRAGTQHGYTF,TGTGCCAGCAGTTACCTTCGGGCAGGGACTCAGCATGGCTACACCTTC
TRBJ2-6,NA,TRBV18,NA,CASSLRDRYSGANVLTF,TGTGCCAGCTCACTCCGCGACAGGTACTCTGGGGCCAACGTCCTGACTTTC
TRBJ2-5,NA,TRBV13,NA,CASSLGLAQETQYF,TGTGCCAGCAGCTTAGGGCTAGCCCAAGAGACCCAGTACTTC
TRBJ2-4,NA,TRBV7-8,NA,CASSLRPEGTKNIQYF,TGTGCCAGCAGCCTCCGACCCGAGGGAACCAAAAACATTCAGTACTTC
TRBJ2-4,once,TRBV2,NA,CASSENQGTKNIQYF,TGTGCCAGCAGTGAAAACCAGGGTACCAAAAACATTCAGTACTTC
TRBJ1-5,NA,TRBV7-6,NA,CASSLTGGSQPQHF,TGTGCCAGCAGCTTAACGGGGGGAAGTCAGCCCCAGCATTTT
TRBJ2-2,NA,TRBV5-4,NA,CASSWKTGSGELFF,TGTGCCAGCAGCTGGAAAACAGGGTCCGGGGAGCTGTTTTTT
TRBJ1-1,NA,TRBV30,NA,CAWTRGGASGGTEAFF,TGTGCCTGGACCCGAGGGGGGGCCAGCGGGGGCACTGAAGCTTTCTTT
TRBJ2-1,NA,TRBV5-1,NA,CASSLDISYNEQFF,TGCGCCAGCAGCTTGGACATCTCCTACAATGAGCAGTTCTTC
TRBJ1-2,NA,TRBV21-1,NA,CASIRDRGWYGYTF,TGTGCCAGCATCCGGGACAGGGGCTGGTATGGCTACACCTTC
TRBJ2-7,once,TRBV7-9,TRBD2,CASRLAGEVYEQYF,TGTGCCAGCAGGTTAGCGGGAGAGGTTTACGAGCAGTACTTC
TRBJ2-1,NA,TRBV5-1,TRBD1,CASSTGTGAYNEQFF,TGCGCCAGCAGCACCGGGACAGGGGCCTACAATGAGCAGTTCTTC
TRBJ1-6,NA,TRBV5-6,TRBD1,CASSGGQGTPLHF,TGTGCCAGCAGCGGCGGACAGGGTACACCCCTCCACTTT
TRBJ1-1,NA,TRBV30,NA,CASSPGTLPFF,TGTGCCTCTAGCCCCGGGACACTACCTTTCTTT
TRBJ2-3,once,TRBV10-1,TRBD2,CASSPGTSGLSTDTQYF,TGCGCCAGCAGTCCCGGGACTAGCGGGTTAAGCACAGATACGCAGTATTTT
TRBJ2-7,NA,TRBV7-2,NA,CASSLVSGQNYEQYF,TGTGCCAGCAGCTTAGTATCCGGACAGAATTACGAGCAGTACTTC
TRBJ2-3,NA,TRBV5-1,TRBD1,CASSLRGQGPDTQYF,TGCGCCAGCAGCTTGAGAGGACAGGGCCCAGATACGCAGTATTTT
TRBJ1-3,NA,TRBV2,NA,CASSVEHSSGNTIYF,TGTGCCAGCAGTGTCGAACATTCCTCTGGAAACACCATATATTTT
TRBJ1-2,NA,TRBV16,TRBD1,CASSQTQGGASYGYTF,TGTGCCAGCAGCCAAACACAGGGGGGCGCGTCCTATGGCTACACCTTC
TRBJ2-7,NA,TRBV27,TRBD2,CASSATTSGGPYEQYF,TGTGCCAGCAGTGCGACGACTAGCGGGGGGCCCTACGAGCAGTACTTC
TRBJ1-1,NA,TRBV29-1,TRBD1,CSAGTALNTEAFF,TGCAGCGCCGGGACAGCCCTGAACACTGAAGCTTTCTTT
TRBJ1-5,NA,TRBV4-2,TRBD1,CASSQHPRGQGPYSNQPQHF,TGTGCCAGCAGCCAACACCCTCGGGGACAGGGACCTTATAGCAATCAGCCCCAGCATTTT
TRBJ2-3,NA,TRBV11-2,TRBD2,CASSLGPQRGMTDTQYF,TGTGCCAGCAGCTTAGGGCCGCAGCGGGGGATGACTGATACGCAGTATTTT
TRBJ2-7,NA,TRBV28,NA,CASRAPSAYEQYF,TGTGCCAGCAGGGCCCCTAGCGCCTACGAGCAGTACTTC
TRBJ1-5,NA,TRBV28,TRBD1,CASSPGQGAGQPQHF,TGTGCCAGCAGCCCTGGACAGGGGGCAGGGCAGCCCCAGCATTTT
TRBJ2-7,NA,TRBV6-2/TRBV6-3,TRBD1,CASSYPGTGPSSYEQYF,TGTGCCAGCAGTTACCCCGGGACAGGGCCAAGCTCCTACGAGCAGTACTTC
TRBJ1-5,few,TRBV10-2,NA,CASSLGGSNQPQHF,TGCGCCAGCAGTCTCGGGGGTAGCAATCAGCCCCAGCATTTT
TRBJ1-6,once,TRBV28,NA,CASSPGGSYNSPLHF,TGTGCCAGCAGCCCCGGGGGCTCCTATAATTCACCCCTCCACTTT
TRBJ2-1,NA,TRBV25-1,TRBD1,CASSRGRAFDEQFF,TGTGCCAGCAGTAGGGGGCGGGCATTCGATGAGCAGTTCTTC
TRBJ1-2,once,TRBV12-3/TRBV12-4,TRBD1,CASRRTGEPGYTF,TGTGCCAGCAGACGAACAGGGGAACCGGGCTACACCTTC
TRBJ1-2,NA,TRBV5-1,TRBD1,CASTYTQGTGYTF,TGCGCCAGCACCTACACACAGGGGACTGGCTACACCTTC
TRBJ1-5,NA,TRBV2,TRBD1,CASSRQGGSNQPQHF,TGTGCCAGCAGTCGACAGGGCGGCAGCAATCAGCCCCAGCATTTT
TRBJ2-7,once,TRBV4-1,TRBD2,CASSQAGTRGLEQYF,TGCGCCAGCAGCCAAGCCGGGACTAGGGGCCTCGAGCAGTACTTC
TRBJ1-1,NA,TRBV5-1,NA,CASSLGGDRPNTEAFF,TGCGCCAGCAGCTTGGGGGGGGACCGCCCGAACACTGAAGCTTTCTTT
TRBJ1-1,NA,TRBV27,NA,CASINRDTEAFF,TGTGCCAGCATCAACAGGGACACTGAAGCTTTCTTT
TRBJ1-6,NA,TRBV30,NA,CAWSSDRKNSPLHF,TGTGCCTGGAGTTCGGACAGAAAAAATTCACCCCTCCACTTT
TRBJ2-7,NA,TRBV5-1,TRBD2,CASSTGTSGYEQYF,TGCGCCAGCAGCACCGGGACTAGCGGCTACGAGCAGTACTTC
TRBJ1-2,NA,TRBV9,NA,CASSVGNRVHGYTF,TGTGCCAGCAGCGTAGGGAACAGGGTTCATGGCTACACCTTC
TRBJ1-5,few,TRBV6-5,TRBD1,CASSKDRGSNQPQHF,TGTGCCAGCAGCAAAGACAGGGGTAGCAATCAGCCCCAGCATTTT